This T cell receptor (beta chain) comes out of a study of CD8+CD57+ T cells in acquired aplastic anemia. Across the study: Across the sorted CD4+ and CD8+ cells, DNA amounts averaged approximately 3.1 ug.

Genomic DNA templated the TCR beta VDJ and CDR3 profiling. TCRdb redid the calling of the reads with MiXCR, one entry per CDR3 protein. The sample includes 200,000 to 250,000 distinct CDR3 sequences, roughly 35% of them seen just once. CDR1 SQVTM and CDR2 ANQGSEA come from the germline V gene. The CDR3 spans 14 residues. Trimming pared 4 bases from V and 0 bases from J, leaving 12 bases between. This sequence joins TRBV29-1 and TRBJ1-1; maybe TRBD1 (5 bases). The source of this sequence is a human donor in good health, serving as a control. The sample taken for sequencing was sorted CD4+, CD8+, or CD8+CD57+ T cells (not recorded which) from PBMCs. CDR3 in DNA: TGCAGCGTTGGGAGATCGGGGGTGAACACTGAAGCTTTCTTT. It codes for CSVGRSGVNTEAFF.